Listed below are T cell receptor beta chains from one sample, sequenced in a study of cytomegalovirus exposure and HLA in healthy donors. The table came from immunoSEQ multiplex PCR; TCRdb's copy has only in-frame clones and leaves some out. This table has more than 150,000 clones, approximately 83% appearing once. The sample was PBMCs. The receptors stem from a woman younger than 30 in good health and CMV-seropositive. Both conserved end residues are part of each CDR3. A D gene is named only where the DNA matches it firmly. Where a row states a size, it is once, few, many or the class of an expanded clone; other rows omit it.

V: TRBV6-5
J: TRBJ2-1
D: TRBD2
size: -
CDR3: CASSYSSGGKNEQFF
DNA: TGTGCCAGCAGTTACTCTAGCGGGGGTAAGAATGAGCAGTTCTTC

V: TRBV4-1
J: TRBJ1-1
D: -
size: -
CDR3: CASSRGLNTEAFF
DNA: TGCGCCAGCAGCCGGGGCTTGAACACTGAAGCTTTCTTT

V: TRBV18
J: TRBJ2-7
D: -
size: few
CDR3: CASSPIERSSYEQYF
DNA: TGTGCCAGCTCACCAATTGAACGGTCCTCCTACGAGCAGTACTTC

V: TRBV10-2
J: TRBJ1-5
D: -
size: -
CDR3: CASSDRDNNQPQHF
DNA: TGCGCCAGCAGTGACCGGGACAACAATCAGCCCCAGCATTTT

V: TRBV16
J: TRBJ1-4
D: TRBD1
size: -
CDR3: CASSSGTGIEKLFF
DNA: TGTGCCAGCAGCTCCGGGACAGGGATTGAAAAACTGTTTTTT

V: TRBV7-9
J: TRBJ2-7
D: -
size: once
CDR3: CASSLGDRLAYEQYF
DNA: TGTGCCAGCAGCCTGGGGGACAGACTAGCCTACGAGCAGTACTTC

V: TRBV11-2
J: TRBJ1-5
D: TRBD1
size: -
CDR3: CASGQAVGPQHF
DNA: TGTGCCAGCGGACAGGCGGTGGGGCCCCAGCATTTT

V: TRBV7-8
J: TRBJ2-7
D: -
size: -
CDR3: CASSLAFIHEQYF
DNA: TGTGCCAGCAGCCTAGCCTTTATCCACGAGCAGTACTTC

V: TRBV7-3
J: TRBJ2-7
D: TRBD1
size: -
CDR3: CASSSYGTGLYEQYF
DNA: TGTGCCAGCAGCTCATACGGGACAGGGCTCTACGAGCAGTACTTC

V: TRBV28
J: TRBJ2-3
D: TRBD2
size: -
CDR3: CASSLLQGLAGASRYF
DNA: TGTGCCAGCAGTTTACTTCAAGGACTAGCGGGGGCCTCACGGTATTTT